This T cell receptor beta chain emerged from a study of CD8+CD57+ T cells in acquired aplastic anemia (dated by TCRdb to the late 2010s). With respect to the entire study: DNA extracted from sorted CD4+ and CD8+ cells had a mean of around 3 ug, with a range of roughly 0.18 to 27.4 ug. CD8+CD57+ expansion was defined as frequency above the mean frequency observed in healthy subjects. Results and caveats for the whole study, not just this receptor: About 28 CD8+ CDR3 sequences were found in both patients and controls but appeared to be highly expressed in patients and within the immunodominant clones of the patients. Patients and healthy controls showed no significant difference in CD8+ Simpson's diversity (P=0.060).

About this clonotype: This receptor's antigen is unknown. The input lacks base qualities; no much larger clone sits a single base away.

The patients picked for sequencing were ones in whom flow cytometry had shown an expansion of CD8+CD57+ cells. Every patient had severe acquired aplastic anemia, diagnosed using the International Study of Aplastic Anemia and Agranulocytosis and Camitta criteria. Patients had received no therapy at the time of blood sampling. In the study, sorted CD4+ and CD8+ blood T cells from patients with severe aplastic anemia and from healthy subjects underwent deep sequencing of TCR repertoires. Patients were enrolled under clinicaltrials.gov protocols 00001620, 01623167, 00001397, 00071045, 00081523 and 00961064 in the USA. Ficoll-Paque density gradient centrifugation was used to isolate peripheral blood mononuclear cells. Before DNA extraction, CD4+ and CD8+ T cells were sorted by FACS or by magnetic beads. Reading from cysteine to phenylalanine, the CDR3 counts 16 amino acids. Just the 48-base CDR3 DNA is kept, in frame starting at base 1. CDR1 and CDR2 are drawn from the germline V gene: WSHSY, SAAADI. Relative to germline, V is 8 bases shorter and J is 4 bases shorter, with 18 bases between their ends.

TCR beta VDJ combination and CDR3 sequence profiling used genomic DNA as the template. An Illumina HiSeq 2000 was the platform used for TCR repertoire sequencing. The authors' analysis ran thus. TRBV/TRBJ rearrangement plots, CDR3 size and DJ length profiles, and Simpson's diversity index were used to assess repertoires. The immunodominant clone was defined as the most abundant DNA sequence in deep sequencing data. CDR3 amino acid sequences were screened for sharing across subjects and compared with published repertoires and the VDJdb database. TCRdb reran the public reads through fastp at Q25 and MiXCR, keeping productive beta chains. Every entry covers one CDR3 protein and lists the most common genes and DNA from its rows. The V and J calls reflect TCRdb's pipeline rather than the authors' work. This sample lists about 180,000 distinct CDR3 sequences; almost 50% were detected once. The top ten hold roughly 13% of the sample.

The receptor's source is a human donor with aplastic anemia. The V gene is TRBV10-2 and the J gene is TRBJ2-6; TRBD1 is a weak D gene call, 6 bases matching. The sample consisted of sorted CD4+, CD8+, or CD8+CD57+ T cells (not recorded which) from PBMCs. The DNA sequence follows: TGCGCCAGCCGCCGATTGGGGGCGGGCGGGGCCAACGTCCTGACTTTC. It translates to CASRRLGAGGANVLTF.